Shown below are 13 T cell receptor beta chains from a single sample sequenced in a study of T cell responses to AZD1222 COVID-19 vaccine. Assay used: immunoSEQ multiplex PCR; TCRdb lists only in-frame clones, some missing. Of about 140,000 clones listed, 85% to 90% are singletons. The sample consisted of peripheral blood, taken on day 0 of AZD1222 vaccination. These TCRs come from an adult in good health.

The chain is built from TRBV25-1 and TRBJ2-1; TRBD1 agrees at 7 bases. V shed 5 bases, J shed 2 bases, and the junction held 12 bases outside the gene matches. This CDR3 contains 17 residues. CDR1 is MGHDK, CDR2 SYGVNS, per germline. The CDR3 sequence is CASSTWDSTITYNEQFF. CDR3 in DNA: TGTGCCAGCAGTACATGGGACAGCACGATTACCTACAATGAGCAGTTCTTC.

The genes are TRBV7-2 and TRBJ1-5, with D perhaps TRBD1 (6 bases). The germline CDR1 and CDR2 sequences are SGHTA and FQGNSA. Trimming took 5 bases from V and 5 from J, leaving 16 bases between them. The CDR3 is 15 amino acids. The CDR3 DNA is TGTGCCAGCAGCCCCGGGGACAATCAATATCAGCCCCAGCATTTT. It yields the protein CASSPGDNQYQPQHF. Variable domain in full (rest from reference TRBV7-2 and TRBJ1-5): GAGVSQSPSNKVTEKGKDVELRCDPISGHTALYWYRQSLGQGLEFLIYFQGNSAPDKSGLPSDRFSAERTGGSVSTLTIQRTQQEDSAVYLCASSPGDNQYQPQHFGDGTRLSIL.

The genes are TRBV7-2 and TRBJ1-6, with D possibly TRBD1 on 6 matching bases. The germline V gene has CDR1 SGHTA and CDR2 FQGNSA. This CDR3 is 17 amino acids long. Trimming cost V 0 bases and J 1 base, with 10 bases left between them. Here the CDR3 DNA reads TGTGCCAGCAGCTTAGCCCCGGGGGCTTCCTATAATTCACCCCTCCACTTT. This sequence encodes CASSLAPGASYNSPLHF.

The V and J genes are TRBV27 and TRBJ1-1; TRBD1 matches 9 bases. The germline V gene has CDR1 MNHEY and CDR2 SMNVEV (reference sequence). This CDR3 contains 12 residues. J lost 4 bases, V lost 7 bases, and 1 base had no gene match. CDR3 amino acids: CASMTGGTEAFF. Written as DNA, the CDR3 is TGTGCCAGCATGACAGGGGGCACTGAAGCTTTCTTT.

As for this clone: The same CDR3 also results from other DNA sequences found in this sample. This chain uses TRBV11-3 with TRBJ1-1; TRBD1 matches 9 bases. The trim removed 1 base at V and 1 base at J, leaving 1 base unmatched. Germline assignment: CDR1 SGHNT and CDR2 YENEEA. The CDR3 contains 15 residues. The CDR3 spells CASSLGGQGNTEAFF. The CDR3 DNA reads TGTGCCAGCAGCTTAGGGGGACAGGGGAACACTGAAGCTTTCTTT.

This chain joins TRBV6-1 and TRBJ2-3; perhaps TRBD2 as D (5 bases). The CDR3 has 14 amino acids. Trimming took off 0 bases at V and 9 bases at J, with 13 bases between the two ends. Germline values: CDR1 MNHNS, CDR2 SASEGT. CDR3 bases: TGTGCCAGCAGTGAAGCCGGAGGCGGTGCCACGCAGTATTTT. Translation gives CASSEAGGGATQYF.

The rearrangement joins TRBV5-1 to TRBJ1-1; no firm D call. Trimming shortened V by 3 bases and J by 3 bases, and 9 bases separated the two germline ends. CDR3 size: 13 residues. In germline, CDR1 is SGHRS, CDR2 YFSETQ. The CDR3 sequence is CASSSSGDTEAFF. The CDR3 coding sequence is TGCGCCAGCAGCTCAAGCGGGGACACTGAAGCTTTCTTT.

The gene calls are TRBV16 and TRBJ1-2; D is unresolved. CDR1 and CDR2 from the germline V gene are KGHSY and FQNENV. V lost 0 bases and J lost 7, with 9 bases in between. The CDR3 contains 13 residues. CDR3 amino acids: CASSQSGVGGYTF. The CDR3 DNA follows: TGTGCCAGCAGCCAATCTGGGGTAGGTGGCTACACCTTC.

This chain joins TRBV6-2 or TRBV6-3 and TRBJ2-1; D possibly corresponds to TRBD2 (6 bases). Germline loops: CDR1 MNHEY, CDR2 SVGEGT. CDR3 length: 16 amino acids. Trimming stripped 5 bases from V and 9 bases from J, with 23 bases between. This CDR3 is CASSTYWVGSRGEQFF. DNA for the CDR3: TGTGCCAGCAGTACGTATTGGGTCGGGAGCCGAGGTGAGCAGTTCTTC.

This clone was seen only once. The DNA for the CDR3 is TGTGCCAGCTCACCACAAGAAGCGGGCGTGAAAGAGACCCAGTACTTC. Translation gives CASSPQEAGVKETQYF. This chain joins TRBV18 and TRBJ2-5, with a weak D call TRBD2 (6 bases). Trimming shortened V by 1 base and J by 3 bases, and 15 bases separated the two germline ends. The CDR3 is 16 residues long. Germline assignment: CDR1 KGHSH and CDR2 LQKENI.

This chain connects TRBV11-3 to TRBJ2-3; 10 bases fit TRBD2. The J segment lost 0 bases and the V segment lost 1 base, leaving 10 bases of the junction unmatched. CDR1 and CDR2 from the germline V gene are SGHNT and YENEEA. This CDR3 has 19 residues. Written as DNA, the CDR3 is TGTGCCAGCAGCTTAGGCCCTAGCGGGAGAGGGGTCAGCACAGATACGCAGTATTTT. As protein: CASSLGPSGRGVSTDTQYF.

V gene TRBV28 combines with J gene TRBJ2-1; a weak D match, TRBD1 (6 bases). The CDR3 extends over 13 amino acids. V shed 6 bases and J shed 10 bases, with 16 bases lying between them. Germline V gene lookup returns CDR1 MDHEN and CDR2 SYDVKM. CDR3 coding DNA: TGTGCCAGCAGGGGATCAATCGACAGGGAGCAGTTCTTC. This translates into CASRGSIDREQFF. The complete variable domain, with remaining parts taken from reference TRBV28 and TRBJ2-1, reads DVKVTQSSRYLVKRTGEKVFLECVQDMDHENMFWYRQDPGLGLRLIYFSYDVKMKEKGDIPEGYSVSREKKERFSLILESASTNQTSMYLCASRGSIDREQFFGPGTRLTVL.

The CDR3 sequence: CAWSLSLRETQYF. CDR3 nucleotide sequence: TGTGCCTGGAGTCTTTCCCTTCGAGAGACCCAGTACTTC. The chain couples TRBV30 to TRBJ2-5; no definite D call. The length of the CDR3 is 13 residues. Trimming pared 2 bases from V and 4 bases from J, leaving 11 bases between. Germline loops: CDR1 GTSNPN, CDR2 SVGIG (reference sequence).